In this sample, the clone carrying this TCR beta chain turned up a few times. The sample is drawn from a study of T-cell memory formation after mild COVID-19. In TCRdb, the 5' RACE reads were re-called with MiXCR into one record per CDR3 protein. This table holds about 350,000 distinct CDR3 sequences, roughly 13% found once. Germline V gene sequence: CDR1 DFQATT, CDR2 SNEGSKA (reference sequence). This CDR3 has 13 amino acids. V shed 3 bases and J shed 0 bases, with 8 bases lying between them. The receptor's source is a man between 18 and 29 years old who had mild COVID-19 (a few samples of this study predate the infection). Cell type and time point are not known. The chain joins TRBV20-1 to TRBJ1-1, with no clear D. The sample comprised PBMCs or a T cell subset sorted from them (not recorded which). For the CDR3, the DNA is TGCAGTGCTAGGGGTGGGATGAACACTGAAGCTTTCTTT. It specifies CSARGGMNTEAFF.